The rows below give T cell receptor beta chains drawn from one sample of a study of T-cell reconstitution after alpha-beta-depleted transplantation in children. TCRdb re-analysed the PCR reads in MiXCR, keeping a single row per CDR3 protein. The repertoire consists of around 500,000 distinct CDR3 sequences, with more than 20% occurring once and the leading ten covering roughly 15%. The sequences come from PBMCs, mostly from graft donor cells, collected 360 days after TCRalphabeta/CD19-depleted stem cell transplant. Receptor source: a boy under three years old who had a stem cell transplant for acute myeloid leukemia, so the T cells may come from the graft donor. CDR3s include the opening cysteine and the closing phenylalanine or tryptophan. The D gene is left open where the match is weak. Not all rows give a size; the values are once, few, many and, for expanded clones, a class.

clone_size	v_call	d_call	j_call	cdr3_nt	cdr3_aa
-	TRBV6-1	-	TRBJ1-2	TGTGCCAGCAGCGACACTGGGAACTATGGCTACACCTTC	CASSDTGNYGYTF
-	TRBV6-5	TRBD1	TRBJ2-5	TGTGCCAGCAGTTACTGGATCCCAGGGGGCAATCTGTGGACCCAGTACTTC	CASSYWIPGGNLWTQYF
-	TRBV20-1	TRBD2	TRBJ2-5	TGCAGTGCTCTCACTAGCGGGGGGACAGAGACCCAGTACTTC	CSALTSGGTETQYF
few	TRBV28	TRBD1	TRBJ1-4	TGTGCCAGCAGTTTTACGACAGGGAGCTATGAAAAACTGTTTTTT	CASSFTTGSYEKLFF
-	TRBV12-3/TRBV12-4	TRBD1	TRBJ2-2	TGTGCCAGCAGTGGACAGGCCCGGAACACCGGGGAGCTGTTTTTT	CASSGQARNTGELFF
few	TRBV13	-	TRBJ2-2	TGTGCCAGCAGCGCCCGGGATAGGATGGGAACCGGGGAGCTGTTTTTT	CASSARDRMGTGELFF
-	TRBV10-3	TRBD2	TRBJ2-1	TGTGCCATCAGTATGGGACTAGCGGGGAATGAGCAGTTCTTC	CAISMGLAGNEQFF
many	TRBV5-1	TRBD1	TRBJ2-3	TGCGCCAGCAGCTTGGGGGGACAGGGGTCCACAGATACGCAGTATTTT	CASSLGGQGSTDTQYF
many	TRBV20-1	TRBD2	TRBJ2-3	TGCAGTGCTGCGGCCGTGGGACTAGCCACAGATACGCAGTATTTT	CSAAAVGLATDTQYF
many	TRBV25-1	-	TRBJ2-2	TGTGCCAGCAGTGAGACGGCCTCTATGGCCGGGGAGCTGTTTTTT	CASSETASMAGELFF
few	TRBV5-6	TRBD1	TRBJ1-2	TGTGCCAGCAGCCTCCCCTGGACAGGGCTTGGCTACACCTTC	CASSLPWTGLGYTF
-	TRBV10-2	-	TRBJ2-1	TGCGCCAGCCAGGGTATAGGTTTCAATGAGCAGTTCTTC	CASQGIGFNEQFF
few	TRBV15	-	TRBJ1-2	TGTGCCACCAGCCCCCGATTAACTCCTAACTATGGCTACACCTTC	CATSPRLTPNYGYTF
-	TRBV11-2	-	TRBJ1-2	TGTGCCAGCAGCTCAGGGTCATCTTCCACGATATACTATGGCTACACCTTC	CASSSGSSSTIYYGYTF
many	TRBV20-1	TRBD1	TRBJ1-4	TGCAGTGCTCGCTGGACAGGGGGTAATGAAAAACTGTTTTTT	CSARWTGGNEKLFF
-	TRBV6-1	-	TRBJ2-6	TGTGCCAGCAGTCTGCCGGGACGGTACTCTGGGGCCAACGTCCTGACTTTC	CASSLPGRYSGANVLTF
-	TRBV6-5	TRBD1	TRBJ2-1	TGTGCCAGCACTTTCAGGGGGCGCTGGGGCAATGAGCAGTTCTTC	CASTFRGRWGNEQFF
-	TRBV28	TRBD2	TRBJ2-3	TGTGCCATGAGCTTGCTAAGCGGGGCAGATACGCAGTATTTT	CAMSLLSGADTQYF
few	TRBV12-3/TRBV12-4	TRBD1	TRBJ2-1	TGTGCCAGCAGACAGGGACAGGGGGCGAACGATGAGCAGTTCTTC	CASRQGQGANDEQFF
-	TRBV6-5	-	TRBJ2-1	TGTGCCAGCAGTTACGGACGCCAAAGGAATGAGCAGTTCTTC	CASSYGRQRNEQFF
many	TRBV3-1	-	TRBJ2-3	TGTGCCAGCAGCCGGGTAGGGGATACGCAGTATTTT	CASSRVGDTQYF
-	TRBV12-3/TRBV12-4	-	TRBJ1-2	TGTGCCAGCAGTTTCTCGACAGGCTATGGCTACACCTTC	CASSFSTGYGYTF
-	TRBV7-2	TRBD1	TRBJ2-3	TGTGCCAGCAGCGACGGACAGGGTTGGGGTACGCAGTATTTT	CASSDGQGWGTQYF
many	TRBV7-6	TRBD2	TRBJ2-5	TGTGCCAGCAGCCCGCCCCTAATACTAGCGGGGGGACAAGAGACCCAGTACTTC	CASSPPLILAGGQETQYF
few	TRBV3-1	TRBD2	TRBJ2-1	TGTGCCAGCAGCCAAGATCCAGGACTAGCAAGGGGTGAGCAGTTCTTC	CASSQDPGLARGEQFF